Listed below are T cell receptor beta chains from one sample, sequenced in a study of blood T cell repertoires in COVID-19. Sequencing was performed with immunoSEQ multiplex PCR; in TCRdb, only in-frame clones are kept and a portion is missing. Of about 240,000 clones listed, 75% to 90% are singletons. Source material: PBMCs or T cells enriched from blood (not recorded which). These receptors were taken from a woman between 40 and 55 years old with acute COVID-19. Each CDR3 is given with its conserved first and last residue. D genes are given only for firm matches. Expanded clones get a size class; other rows say once, few or many, or leave the size out.

j_gene,v_gene,abundance,d_gene,CDR3aa,CDR3nt
TRBJ2-1,TRBV18,once,TRBD2,CASSPGLAGVYNEQFF,TGTGCCAGCTCACCAGGACTAGCGGGAGTATACAATGAGCAGTTCTTC
TRBJ1-2,TRBV19,-,-,CASSIELRLGGYTF,TGTGCCAGTAGTATAGAACTCAGGTTGGGTGGCTACACCTTC
TRBJ2-7,TRBV5-1,-,-,CASSLGRDPYEQYF,TGCGCCAGCAGCTTAGGGCGGGATCCCTACGAGCAGTACTTC
TRBJ2-1,TRBV4-1,-,-,CASSQDSSGRKNNEQFF,TGCGCCAGCAGCCAAGATTCGTCGGGTAGAAAAAACAATGAGCAGTTCTTC
TRBJ1-6,TRBV19,few,-,CASSMDTTDSPLHF,TGTGCCAGTAGTATGGACACAACGGATTCACCCCTCCACTTT
TRBJ1-6,TRBV28,-,-,CASSSGGNSPLHF,TGTGCCAGCAGTTCAGGAGGGAATTCACCCCTCCACTTT
TRBJ1-3,TRBV25-1,few,TRBD1,CASSRTGEFGNTIYF,TGTGCCAGCAGCAGGACAGGGGAGTTTGGAAACACCATATATTTT
TRBJ1-2,TRBV9,-,TRBD1,CASSNRDRAGYTF,TGTGCCAGCAGCAACCGGGACAGGGCTGGCTACACCTTC
TRBJ2-5,TRBV25-1,-,TRBD1,CASSVGQQETQYF,TGTGCCAGCAGTGTGGGACAGCAAGAGACCCAGTACTTC
TRBJ2-7,TRBV4-1,-,TRBD2,CASSPKGTGTSGYEQYF,TGCGCCAGCAGCCCCAAGGGTACCGGGACTAGCGGTTACGAGCAGTACTTC
TRBJ1-1,TRBV24-1,-,TRBD1,CATRDRMNTEAFF,TGTGCCACCCGGGACAGGATGAACACTGAAGCTTTCTTT
TRBJ1-1,TRBV21-1,-,-,CASIMFWATEAFF,TGTGCCAGCATCATGTTTTGGGCCACTGAAGCTTTCTTT
TRBJ2-3,TRBV21-1,-,-,CASSNSSYGGSGITDTQYF,TGTGCCAGCAGCAACTCCTCGTACGGGGGTTCAGGGATCACAGATACGCAGTATTTT
TRBJ2-3,TRBV5-4,-,-,CASSLEQGRTDTQYF,TGTGCCAGCAGCTTGGAACAGGGCCGCACAGATACGCAGTATTTT